Given below is one T cell receptor beta chain in context. The antigen remains undetermined. Trimming took 3 bases from V and 9 from J; bases not matched to a gene: 10. The V gene's germline CDR1 is SEHNR and CDR2 FQNEAQ (reference sequence). This CDR3 spans 16 amino acids. This sample was included in a study of human CD4 T cells and Enterobacteriaceae. Ex vivo total memory CD4+ cells were sequenced at deep level. Generated by immunoSEQ multiplex PCR, the TCRdb table keeps only in-frame clones and is missing some. This repertoire shows about 25,000 clones, approximately 80% found once; its top ten account for around 0.88%. The memory gate held CD4+ cells that were not CD45RA+CCR7+CD95- naive cells, over 95% pure. Positive selection with CD4 and CD14 microbeads isolated CD4+ T cells and monocytes. Sorted cells lacked CD8+, CD14+, CD16+, CD56+, CD19+ and CD25-bright cells. Study outcomes and limitations: Specific clonotypes appeared less expanded ex vivo than cross-reactive ones.

This rearrangement joins TRBV7-9 to TRBJ2-1, with TRBD1 identical over 11 bases. The origin of this receptor is a human donor in good health. The sequencing sample was made of memory CD4+ T cells from blood. The CDR3 sequence is CASSFGGQGARFEQFF. As DNA, the CDR3 is TGTGCCAGCAGCTTCGGTGGACAGGGGGCAAGGTTTGAGCAGTTCTTC.